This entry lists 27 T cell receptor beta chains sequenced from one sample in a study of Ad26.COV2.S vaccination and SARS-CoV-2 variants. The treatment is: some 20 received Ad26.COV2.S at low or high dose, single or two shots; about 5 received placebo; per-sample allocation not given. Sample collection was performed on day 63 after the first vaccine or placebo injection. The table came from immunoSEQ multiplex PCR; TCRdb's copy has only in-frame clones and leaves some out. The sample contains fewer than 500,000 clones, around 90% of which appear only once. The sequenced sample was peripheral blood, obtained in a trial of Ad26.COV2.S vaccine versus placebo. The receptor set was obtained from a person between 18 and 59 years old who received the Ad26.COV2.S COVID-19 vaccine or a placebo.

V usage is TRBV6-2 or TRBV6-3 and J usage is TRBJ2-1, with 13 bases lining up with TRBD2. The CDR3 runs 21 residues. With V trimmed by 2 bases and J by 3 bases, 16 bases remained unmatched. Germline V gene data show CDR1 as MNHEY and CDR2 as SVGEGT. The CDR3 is CASSYGTGGLLAGGYYNEQFF. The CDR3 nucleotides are TGTGCCAGCAGTTACGGAACAGGGGGCCTACTAGCGGGAGGGTACTACAATGAGCAGTTCTTC.

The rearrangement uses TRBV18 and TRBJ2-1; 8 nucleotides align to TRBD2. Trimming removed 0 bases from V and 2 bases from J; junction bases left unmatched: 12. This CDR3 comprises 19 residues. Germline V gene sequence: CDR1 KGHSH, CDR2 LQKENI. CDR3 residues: CASSPPNVASGFPYNEQFF. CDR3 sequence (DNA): TGTGCCAGCTCACCACCGAACGTAGCTAGCGGGTTCCCCTACAATGAGCAGTTCTTC.

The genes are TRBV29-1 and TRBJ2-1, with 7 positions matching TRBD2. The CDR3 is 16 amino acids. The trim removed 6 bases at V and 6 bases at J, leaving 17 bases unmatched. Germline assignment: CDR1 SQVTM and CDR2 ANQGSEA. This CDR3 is CSVHRLAVPQSNEQFF. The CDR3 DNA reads TGCAGCGTACACAGGCTAGCGGTGCCACAATCCAATGAGCAGTTCTTC.

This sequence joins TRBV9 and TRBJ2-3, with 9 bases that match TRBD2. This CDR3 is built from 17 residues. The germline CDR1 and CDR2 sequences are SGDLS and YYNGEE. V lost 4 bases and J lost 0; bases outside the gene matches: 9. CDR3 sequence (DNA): TGTGCCAGCAGCTCAAGGGGAGGACTAGCGAGCACAGATACGCAGTATTTT. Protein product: CASSSRGGLASTDTQYF.

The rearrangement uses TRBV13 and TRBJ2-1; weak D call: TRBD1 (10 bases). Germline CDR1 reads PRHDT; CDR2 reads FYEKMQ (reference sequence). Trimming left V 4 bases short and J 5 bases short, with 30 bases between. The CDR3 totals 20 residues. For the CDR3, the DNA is TGTGCCAGCAGCTCGCTCCGGGACAGGGGACCTAGCGGGACTGACAATGAGCAGTTCTTC. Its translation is CASSSLRDRGPSGTDNEQFF. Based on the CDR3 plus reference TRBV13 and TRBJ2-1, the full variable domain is AAGVIQSPRHLIKEKRETATLKCYPIPRHDTVYWYQQGPGQDPQFLISFYEKMQSDKGSIPDRFSAQQFSDYHSELNMSSLELGDSALYFCASSSLRDRGPSGTDNEQFFGPGTRLTVL.

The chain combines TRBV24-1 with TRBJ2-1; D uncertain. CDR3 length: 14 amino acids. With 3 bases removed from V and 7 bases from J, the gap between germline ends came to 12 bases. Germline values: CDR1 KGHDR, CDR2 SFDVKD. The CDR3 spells CATSDKVWPNEQFF. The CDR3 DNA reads TGTGCCACCAGTGATAAGGTATGGCCTAATGAGCAGTTCTTC.

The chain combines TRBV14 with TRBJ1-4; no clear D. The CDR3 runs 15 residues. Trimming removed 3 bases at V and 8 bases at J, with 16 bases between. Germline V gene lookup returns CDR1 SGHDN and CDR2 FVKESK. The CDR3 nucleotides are TGTGCCAGCAGCCACAAAGGATTGGGTGGAGAAAAACTGTTTTTT. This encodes CASSHKGLGGEKLFF.

The CDR3 sequence is CASSLVGGVLDTQYF. The CDR3 coding sequence is TGTGCCAGCAGCTTAGTCGGCGGGGTGCTAGATACGCAGTATTTT. This chain joins TRBV7-2 and TRBJ2-3; tentatively, D is TRBD2 (6 bases). The length of the CDR3 is 15 residues. CDR1 is SGHTA and CDR2 is FQGNSA in the germline V gene. With 1 base removed from V and 5 bases from J, the gap between germline ends came to 13 bases.

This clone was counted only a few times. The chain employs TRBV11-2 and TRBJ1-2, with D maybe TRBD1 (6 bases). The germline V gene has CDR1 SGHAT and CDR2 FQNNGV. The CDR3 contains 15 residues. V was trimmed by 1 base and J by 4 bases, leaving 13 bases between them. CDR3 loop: CASSLGGRGSYGYTF. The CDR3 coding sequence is TGTGCCAGCAGCTTAGGGGGCAGGGGTAGCTATGGCTACACCTTC.

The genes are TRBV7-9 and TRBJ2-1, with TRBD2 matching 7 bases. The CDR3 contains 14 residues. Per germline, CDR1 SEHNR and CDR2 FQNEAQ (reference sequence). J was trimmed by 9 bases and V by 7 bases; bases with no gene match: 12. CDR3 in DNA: TGTGCCAGCAAAGTCGGCGCTAGCGGAGGTGAGCAGTTCTTC. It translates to CASKVGASGGEQFF.

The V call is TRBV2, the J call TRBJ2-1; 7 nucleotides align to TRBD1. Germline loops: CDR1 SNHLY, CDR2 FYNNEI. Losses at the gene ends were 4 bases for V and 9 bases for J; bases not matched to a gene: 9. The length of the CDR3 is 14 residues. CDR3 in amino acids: CASSVPDRWGEQFF. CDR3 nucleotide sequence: TGTGCCAGCAGTGTACCGGACAGGTGGGGTGAGCAGTTCTTC.

CDR3 DNA sequence: TGTGCCAGCAGTGATAAGACTAGCGGGAGTGAGCAGTTCTTC. It translates to CASSDKTSGSEQFF. The chain combines TRBV6-4 with TRBJ2-1, with 12 bases fitting TRBD2. The CDR3 is 14 residues long. Per the germline V gene, CDR1 is MRHNA and CDR2 is SNTAGT. The trim removed 3 bases at V and 9 bases at J, leaving 3 bases unmatched.

CDR3 amino acids: CASSVPTSGRAGEQYF. The CDR3 DNA sequence: TGTGCCAGCAGCGTTCCCACTAGCGGGAGGGCCGGCGAGCAGTACTTC. J is TRBJ2-7 and V is TRBV5-4, with TRBD2 matching 13 bases. The V segment lost 4 bases and the J segment 6 bases; nucleotides outside the gene matches: 10. Germline V gene sequence: CDR1 SGHNT, CDR2 YYREEE (reference sequence). CDR3 length equals 16 residues.

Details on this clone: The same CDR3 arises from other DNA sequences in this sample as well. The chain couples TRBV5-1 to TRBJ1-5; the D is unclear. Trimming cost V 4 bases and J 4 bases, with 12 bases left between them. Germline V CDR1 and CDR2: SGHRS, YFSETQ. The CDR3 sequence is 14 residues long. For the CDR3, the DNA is TGCGCCAGCAGCCCAGGTGGAGCGAATCAGCCCCAGCATTTT. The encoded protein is CASSPGGANQPQHF.

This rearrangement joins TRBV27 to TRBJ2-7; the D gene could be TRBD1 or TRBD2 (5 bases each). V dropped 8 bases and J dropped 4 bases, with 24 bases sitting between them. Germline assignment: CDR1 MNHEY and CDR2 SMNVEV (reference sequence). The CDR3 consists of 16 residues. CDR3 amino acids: CASPFVVTGGRYEQYF. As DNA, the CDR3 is TGTGCCAGCCCTTTCGTTGTAACTGGGGGTAGATACGAGCAGTACTTC.

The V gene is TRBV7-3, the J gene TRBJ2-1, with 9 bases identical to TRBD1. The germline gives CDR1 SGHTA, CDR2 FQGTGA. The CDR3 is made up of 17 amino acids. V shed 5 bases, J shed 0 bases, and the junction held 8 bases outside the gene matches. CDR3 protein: CASSMGQGQSSYNEQFF. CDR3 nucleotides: TGTGCCAGCAGCATGGGACAGGGCCAGAGCTCCTACAATGAGCAGTTCTTC.

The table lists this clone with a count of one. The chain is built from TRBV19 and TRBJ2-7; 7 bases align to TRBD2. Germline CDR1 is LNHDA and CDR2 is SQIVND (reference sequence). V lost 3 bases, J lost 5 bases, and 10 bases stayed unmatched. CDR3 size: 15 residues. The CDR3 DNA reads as TGTGCCAGTAGTATTCTCCCTAGCGGCTTGGACGAGCAGTACTTC. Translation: CASSILPSGLDEQYF.

The CDR3 here is CASGVSHEQFF. The CDR3 coding sequence is TGTGCCTCAGGGGTTTCGCATGAGCAGTTCTTC. The V and J genes are TRBV19 and TRBJ2-1; weak D call: TRBD1 (6 bases). Per the germline V gene, CDR1 is LNHDA and CDR2 is SQIVND (reference sequence). Trimming stripped 11 bases from V and 8 bases from J, with 13 bases between. The CDR3 totals 11 residues.

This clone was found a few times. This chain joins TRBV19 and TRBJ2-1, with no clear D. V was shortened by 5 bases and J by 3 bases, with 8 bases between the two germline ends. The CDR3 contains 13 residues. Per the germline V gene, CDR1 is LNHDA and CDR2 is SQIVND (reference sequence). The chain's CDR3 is CASSGPSYNEQFF. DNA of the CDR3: TGTGCCAGTAGTGGGCCGAGCTACAATGAGCAGTTCTTC.

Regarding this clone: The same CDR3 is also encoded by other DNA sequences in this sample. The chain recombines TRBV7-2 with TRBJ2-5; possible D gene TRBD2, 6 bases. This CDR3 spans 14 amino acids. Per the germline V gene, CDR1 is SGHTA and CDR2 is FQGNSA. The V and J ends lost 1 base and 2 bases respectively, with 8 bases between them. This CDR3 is CASSLGGVQETQYF. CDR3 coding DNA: TGTGCCAGCAGCTTAGGCGGGGTACAAGAGACCCAGTACTTC.

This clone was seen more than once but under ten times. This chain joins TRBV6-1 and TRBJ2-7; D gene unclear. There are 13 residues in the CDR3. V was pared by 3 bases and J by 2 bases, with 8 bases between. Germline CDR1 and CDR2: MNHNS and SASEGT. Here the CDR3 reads CASSELATYEQYF. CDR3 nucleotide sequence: TGTGCCAGCAGTGAGTTAGCAACCTACGAGCAGTACTTC.

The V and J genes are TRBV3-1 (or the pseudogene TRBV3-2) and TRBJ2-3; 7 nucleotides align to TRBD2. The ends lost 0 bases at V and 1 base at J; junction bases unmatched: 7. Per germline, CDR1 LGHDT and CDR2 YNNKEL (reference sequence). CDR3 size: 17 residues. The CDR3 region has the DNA TGTGCCAGCAGCCAAGACCTGTGGGGGGGTGGCACAGATACGCAGTATTTT. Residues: CASSQDLWGGGTDTQYF.

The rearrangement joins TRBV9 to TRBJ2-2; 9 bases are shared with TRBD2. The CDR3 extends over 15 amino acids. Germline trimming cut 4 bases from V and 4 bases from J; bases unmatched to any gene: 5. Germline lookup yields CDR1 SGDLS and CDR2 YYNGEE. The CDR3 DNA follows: TGTGCCAGCAGCACCGGGACTAGCTCCACCGGGGAGCTGTTTTTT. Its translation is CASSTGTSSTGELFF.

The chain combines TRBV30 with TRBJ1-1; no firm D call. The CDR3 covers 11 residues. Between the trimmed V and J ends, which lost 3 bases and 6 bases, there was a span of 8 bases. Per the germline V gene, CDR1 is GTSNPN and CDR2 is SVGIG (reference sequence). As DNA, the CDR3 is TGTGCCTGGAGCGGAATAGCTGAAGCTTTCTTT. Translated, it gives CAWSGIAEAFF.

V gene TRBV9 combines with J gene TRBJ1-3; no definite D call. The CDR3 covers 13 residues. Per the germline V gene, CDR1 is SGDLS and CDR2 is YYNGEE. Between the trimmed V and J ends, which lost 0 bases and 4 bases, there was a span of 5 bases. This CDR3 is CASSVATGNTIYF. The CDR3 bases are TGTGCCAGCAGCGTAGCTACGGGAAACACCATATATTTT.

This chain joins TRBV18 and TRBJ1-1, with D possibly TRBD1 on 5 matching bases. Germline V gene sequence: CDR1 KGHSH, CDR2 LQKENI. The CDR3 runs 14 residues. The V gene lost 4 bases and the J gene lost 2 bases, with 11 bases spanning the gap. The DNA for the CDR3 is TGTGCCAGCTCACGGGACCGAGATAACACTGAAGCTTTCTTT. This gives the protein CASSRDRDNTEAFF.

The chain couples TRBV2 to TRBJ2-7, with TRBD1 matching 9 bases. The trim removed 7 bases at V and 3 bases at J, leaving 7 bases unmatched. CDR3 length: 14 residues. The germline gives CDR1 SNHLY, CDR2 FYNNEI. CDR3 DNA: TGTGCCAGCAAGGTTGGACAGGGGCACTACGAGCAGTACTTC. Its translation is CASKVGQGHYEQYF.